This T cell receptor beta chain was identified during a study of multiple sclerosis patients with progressive multifocal leukoencephalopathy. Findings of the study overall: Expanded clones at PML onset predated and persisted through natalizumab therapy. It is unclear whether the findings reflect JC virus infection or general immunocompromise.

Concerning this clone: The antigen is undetermined.

The protocol was immunoSEQ multiplex PCR, while the TCRdb copy is restricted to in-frame clones and leaves out a portion. The sample gives around 30,000 clones, 85% to 90% of which show up once; approximately 1.2% is in the top ten. Regarding time point: approximately 11 months of natalizumab therapy. All patients had prior interferon beta, and all PML patients were female. There are 15 residues in the CDR3. Trimming took off 3 bases at V and 4 bases at J, with 15 bases between the two ends. In germline, CDR1 is SGHAT, CDR2 FQNNGV. V is TRBV11-2 and J is TRBJ1-2; D unresolved. The clonotype comes from a human donor with multiple sclerosis. The starting material was PBMCs, obtained from a patient treated with natalizumab. CDR3 in amino acids: CASSFGPLELYGYTF. In DNA, the CDR3 is TGTGCCAGCAGCTTCGGTCCCCTGGAGCTCTATGGCTACACCTTC.